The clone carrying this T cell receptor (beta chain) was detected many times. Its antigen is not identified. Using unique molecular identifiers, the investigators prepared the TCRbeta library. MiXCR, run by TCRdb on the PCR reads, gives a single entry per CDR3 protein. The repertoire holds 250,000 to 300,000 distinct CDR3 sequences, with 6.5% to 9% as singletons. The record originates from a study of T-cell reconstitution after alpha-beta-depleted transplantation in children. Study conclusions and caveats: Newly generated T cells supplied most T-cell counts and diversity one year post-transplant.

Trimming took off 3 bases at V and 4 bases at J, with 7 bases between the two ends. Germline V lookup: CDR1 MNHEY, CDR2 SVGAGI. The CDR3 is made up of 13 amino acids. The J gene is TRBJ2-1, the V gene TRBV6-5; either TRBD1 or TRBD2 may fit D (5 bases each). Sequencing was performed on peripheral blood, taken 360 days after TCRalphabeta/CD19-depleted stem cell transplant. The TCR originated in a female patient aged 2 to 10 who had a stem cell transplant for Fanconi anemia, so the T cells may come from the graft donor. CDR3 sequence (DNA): TGTGCCAGCAGTTATGGGGGTTACAATGAGCAGTTCTTC. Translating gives CASSYGGYNEQFF.